The next 7 T cell receptor beta chains were all read from a single sample in a study of blood T cell repertoires in COVID-19. Clones were read by immunoSEQ multiplex PCR, and TCRdb kept only the in-frame ones, dropping some. The sample has some 140,000 clones, about 77% seen once; the top ten hold roughly 20%. The sequencing input was peripheral blood. Receptors originate from an elderly man with acute or convalescent COVID-19.

The chain employs TRBV2 and TRBJ2-5, with D possibly matching TRBD1 (5 bases). Germline V gene data show CDR1 as SNHLY and CDR2 as FYNNEI. CDR3 length: 14 amino acids. Trimming stripped 6 bases from V and 5 bases from J, with 16 bases between. This CDR3 is CASSQGGIVETQYF. In DNA form, the CDR3 reads TGTGCCAGCAGCCAGGGCGGTATCGTTGAGACCCAGTACTTC.

This rearrangement joins TRBV7-9 to TRBJ1-1; D is ambiguous. Germline CDR1 is SEHNR and CDR2 is FQNEAQ (reference sequence). Between the trimmed V and J ends, which lost 5 bases and 3 bases, there was a span of 10 bases. The CDR3 length is 13 residues. DNA for the CDR3: TGTGCCAGCAGCCCCGCGGGGTACACTGAAGCTTTCTTT. This codes for CASSPAGYTEAFF.

This chain uses TRBV5-4 with TRBJ2-1; TRBD2 aligns across 13 bases. CDR1 and CDR2 (germline): SGHNT, YYREEE (reference sequence). The ends lost 3 bases at V and 0 bases at J; junction bases unmatched: 6. This CDR3 has 18 residues. The CDR3 region has the DNA TGTGCCAGCAGCTCGGGACTAGCGGGGTCTCGCTCCTACAATGAGCAGTTCTTC. Encoded protein: CASSSGLAGSRSYNEQFF.

The chain carries TRBV18 and TRBJ2-7; 11 positions match TRBD2. The CDR3 totals 18 residues. Germline lookup yields CDR1 KGHSH and CDR2 LQKENI. V was pared by 3 bases and J by 7 bases, with 17 bases of the junction left unmatched. In DNA, the CDR3 is TGTGCCAGCTCACCGAAGGGGCTAGCGGGGGGCCTTCACCTGGAGCAGTACTTC. Translated, it gives CASSPKGLAGGLHLEQYF.

In DNA, the CDR3 is TGTGCCAGCTCACCCCCTAGCGCCAATGAGCAGTTCTTC. Translated: CASSPPSANEQFF. The rearrangement joins TRBV18 to TRBJ2-1, with D possibly TRBD2 on 6 matching bases. The germline gives CDR1 KGHSH, CDR2 LQKENI. This CDR3 is 13 amino acids long. The V end lost 3 bases, the J end lost 6 bases, and 9 bases lay between the germline ends.

This sequence joins TRBV27 and TRBJ2-1; TRBD1 matches 7 bases. The CDR3 sequence is 12 residues long. Germline V lookup: CDR1 MNHEY, CDR2 SMNVEV (reference sequence). The V and J ends lost 6 bases and 10 bases, in that order; junction bases with no gene match: 6. The CDR3 nucleotides are TGTGCCAGCAGCTACAGGGGATTCGAGCAGTTCTTC. It is translated as CASSYRGFEQFF.

This rearrangement joins TRBV15 to TRBJ1-2; D possibly corresponds to TRBD1 (6 bases). Trimming removed 0 bases at V and 2 bases at J, with 10 bases between. Looked up from germline, CDR1 is LNHNV and CDR2 is YYDKDF (reference sequence). This CDR3 region has 15 residues. CDR3 region: CATSREGRGNYGYTF. CDR3 in DNA: TGTGCCACCAGCAGAGAAGGCAGGGGCAACTATGGCTACACCTTC. The full variable domain, completed using reference TRBV15 and TRBJ1-2, is DAMVIQNPRYQVTQFGKPVTLSCSQTLNHNVMYWYQQKSSQAPKLLFHYYDKDFNNEADTPDNFQSRRPNTSFCFLDIRSPGLGDTAMYLCATSREGRGNYGYTFGSGTRLTVV.